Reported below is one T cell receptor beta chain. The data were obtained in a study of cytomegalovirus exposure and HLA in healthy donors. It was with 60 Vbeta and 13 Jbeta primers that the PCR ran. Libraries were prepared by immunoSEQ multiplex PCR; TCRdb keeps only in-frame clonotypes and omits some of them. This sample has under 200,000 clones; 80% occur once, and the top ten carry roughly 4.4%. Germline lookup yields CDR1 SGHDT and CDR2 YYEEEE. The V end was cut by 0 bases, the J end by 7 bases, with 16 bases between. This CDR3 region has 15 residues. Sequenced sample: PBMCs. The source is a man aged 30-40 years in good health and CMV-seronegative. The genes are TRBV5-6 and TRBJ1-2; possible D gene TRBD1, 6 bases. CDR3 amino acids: CASSLARGGIGGYTF. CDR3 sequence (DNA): TGTGCCAGCAGCTTGGCCAGGGGCGGAATAGGTGGCTACACCTTC.